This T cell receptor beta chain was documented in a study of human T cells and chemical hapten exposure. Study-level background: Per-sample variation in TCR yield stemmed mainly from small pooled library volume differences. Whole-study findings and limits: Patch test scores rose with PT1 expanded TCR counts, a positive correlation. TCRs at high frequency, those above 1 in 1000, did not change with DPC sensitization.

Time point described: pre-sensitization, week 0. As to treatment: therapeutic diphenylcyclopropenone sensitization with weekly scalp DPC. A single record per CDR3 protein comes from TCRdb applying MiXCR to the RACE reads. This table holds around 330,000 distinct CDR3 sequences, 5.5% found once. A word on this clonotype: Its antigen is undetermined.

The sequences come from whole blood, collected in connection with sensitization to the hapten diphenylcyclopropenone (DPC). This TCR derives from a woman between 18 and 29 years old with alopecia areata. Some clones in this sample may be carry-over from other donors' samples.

Written as DNA, the CDR3 is TGTGCCAGCGGAAACAGGCCGTCTGGACCCCCAGATACGCAGTATTTT. It is translated as CASGNRPSGPPDTQYF. This sequence joins TRBV6-2 or TRBV6-3 and TRBJ2-3; D is possibly TRBD1 (5 bases). The CDR3 extends over 16 amino acids. V was cut by 8 bases and J by 4 bases, with 22 bases left in between. Germline V gives CDR1 MNHEY, CDR2 SVGEGT.